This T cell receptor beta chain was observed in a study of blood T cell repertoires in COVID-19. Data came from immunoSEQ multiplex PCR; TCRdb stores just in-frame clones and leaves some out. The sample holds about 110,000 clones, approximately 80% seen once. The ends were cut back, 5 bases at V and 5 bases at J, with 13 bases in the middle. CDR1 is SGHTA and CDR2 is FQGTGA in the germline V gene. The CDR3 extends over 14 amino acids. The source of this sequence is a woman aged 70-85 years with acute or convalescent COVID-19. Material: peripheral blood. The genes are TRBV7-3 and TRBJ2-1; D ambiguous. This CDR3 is CASSPKMSDNEQFF. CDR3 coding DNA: TGTGCCAGCAGCCCAAAGATGAGTGACAATGAGCAGTTCTTC.